This T cell receptor (beta chain) comes out of a study of T cell responses to AZD1222 COVID-19 vaccine. General study points: Of spike-specific TCRs, nearly half reportedly target regions left unmutated in variants.

V dropped 1 base and J dropped 6 bases, with 13 bases sitting between them. The CDR3 totals 14 residues. Germline V lookup: CDR1 SGHRS, CDR2 YFSETQ. In the case of this clone: The antigen is undetermined.

Assay: immunoSEQ multiplex PCR; the TCRdb copy retains only in-frame clones and omits some. The sample has 85,000 to 130,000 clones; over 70% are singletons. The source material was peripheral blood, sampled on day 0 of AZD1222 vaccination. The rearrangement joins TRBV5-1 to TRBJ1-2; D gene unclear. The receptor was derived from an adult in good health. Here the CDR3 reads CASSLTGRSHGYTF. CDR3 nucleotide sequence: TGCGCCAGCAGCTTGACTGGGCGATCCCATGGCTACACCTTC. The full variable domain, its missing parts supplied by reference TRBV5-1 and TRBJ1-2, is KAGVTQTPRYLIKTRGQQVTLSCSPISGHRSVSWYQQTPGQGLQFLFEYFSETQRNKGNFPGRFSGRQFSNSRSEMNVSTLELGDSALYLCASSLTGRSHGYTFGSGTRLTVV.